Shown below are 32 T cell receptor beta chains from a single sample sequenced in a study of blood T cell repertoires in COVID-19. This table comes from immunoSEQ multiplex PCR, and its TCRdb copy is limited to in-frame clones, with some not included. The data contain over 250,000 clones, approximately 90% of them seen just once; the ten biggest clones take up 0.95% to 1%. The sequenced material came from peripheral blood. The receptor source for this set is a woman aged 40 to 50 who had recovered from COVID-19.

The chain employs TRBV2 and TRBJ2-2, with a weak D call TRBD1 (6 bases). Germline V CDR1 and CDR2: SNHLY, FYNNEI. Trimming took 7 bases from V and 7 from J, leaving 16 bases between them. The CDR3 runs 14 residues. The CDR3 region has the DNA TGTGCCAGCACCCTGGACAGTGGGGGCGGGGAGCTGTTTTTT. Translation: CASTLDSGGGELFF.

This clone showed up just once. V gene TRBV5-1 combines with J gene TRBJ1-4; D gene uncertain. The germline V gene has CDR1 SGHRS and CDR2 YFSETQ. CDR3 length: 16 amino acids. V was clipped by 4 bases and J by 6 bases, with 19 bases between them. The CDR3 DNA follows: TGCGCCAGCAGCCCGGGCGGAGCGGGATGGGATGAAAAACTGTTTTTT. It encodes CASSPGGAGWDEKLFF. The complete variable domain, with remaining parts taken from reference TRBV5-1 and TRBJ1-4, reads KAGVTQTPRYLIKTRGQQVTLSCSPISGHRSVSWYQQTPGQGLQFLFEYFSETQRNKGNFPGRFSGRQFSNSRSEMNVSTLELGDSALYLCASSPGGAGWDEKLFFGSGTQLSVL.

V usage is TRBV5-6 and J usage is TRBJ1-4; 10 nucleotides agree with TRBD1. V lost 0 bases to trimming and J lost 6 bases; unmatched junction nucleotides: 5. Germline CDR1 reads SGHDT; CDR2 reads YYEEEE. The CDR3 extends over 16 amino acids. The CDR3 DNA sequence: TGTGCCAGCAGCTTGGGCGGGGGGACAGGGGATGAAAAACTGTTTTTT. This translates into CASSLGGGTGDEKLFF.

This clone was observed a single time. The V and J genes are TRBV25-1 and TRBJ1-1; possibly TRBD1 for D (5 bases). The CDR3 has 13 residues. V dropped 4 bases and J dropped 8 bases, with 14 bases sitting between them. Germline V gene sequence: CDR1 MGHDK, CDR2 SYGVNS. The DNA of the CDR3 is TGTGCCAGCAGTGGCCGGGGGTGGGAGGAAGCTTTCTTT. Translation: CASSGRGWEEAFF.

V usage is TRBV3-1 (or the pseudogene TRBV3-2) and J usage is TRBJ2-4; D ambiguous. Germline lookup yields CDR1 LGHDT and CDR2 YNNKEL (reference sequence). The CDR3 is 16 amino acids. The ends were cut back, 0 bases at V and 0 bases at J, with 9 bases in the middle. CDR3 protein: CASSQDGRLAKNIQYF. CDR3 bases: TGTGCCAGCAGCCAAGATGGGCGCCTAGCCAAAAACATTCAGTACTTC.

CDR3 sequence reads: CASSFTAGANVLTF. For the CDR3, the DNA is TGTGCCAGCAGTTTTACGGCTGGGGCCAACGTCCTGACTTTC. The V and J genes are TRBV6-2 or TRBV6-3 and TRBJ2-6; D uncertain. V dropped 4 bases and J dropped 2 bases, with 6 bases sitting between them. CDR1 is MNHEY, CDR2 SVGEGT, per germline. The CDR3 spans 14 residues.

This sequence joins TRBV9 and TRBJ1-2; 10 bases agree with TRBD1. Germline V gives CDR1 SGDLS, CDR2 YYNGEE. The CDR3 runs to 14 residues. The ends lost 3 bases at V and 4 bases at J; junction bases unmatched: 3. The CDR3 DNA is TGTGCCAGCAGCGGAGGGACAGGGGCCTATGGCTACACCTTC. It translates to CASSGGTGAYGYTF.

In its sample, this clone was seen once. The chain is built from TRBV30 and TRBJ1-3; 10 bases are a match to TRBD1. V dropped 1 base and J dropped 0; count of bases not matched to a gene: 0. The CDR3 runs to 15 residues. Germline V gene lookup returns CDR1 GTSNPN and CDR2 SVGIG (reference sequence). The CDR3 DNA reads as TGTGCCTGGAGTGGGACAGGGGGCTCTGGAAACACCATATATTTT. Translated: CAWSGTGGSGNTIYF.

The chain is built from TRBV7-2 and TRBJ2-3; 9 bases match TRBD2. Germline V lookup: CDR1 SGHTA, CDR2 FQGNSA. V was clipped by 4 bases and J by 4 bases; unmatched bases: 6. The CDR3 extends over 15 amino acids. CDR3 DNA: TGTGCCAGCAGCTCGCGGGGGGGGCAGGCAGATACGCAGTATTTT. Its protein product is CASSSRGGQADTQYF.

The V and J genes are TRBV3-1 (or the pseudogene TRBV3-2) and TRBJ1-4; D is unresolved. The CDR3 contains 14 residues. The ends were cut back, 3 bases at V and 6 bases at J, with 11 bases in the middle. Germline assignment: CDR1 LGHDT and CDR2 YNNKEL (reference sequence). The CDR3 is CASSHTVQDEKLFF. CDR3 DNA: TGTGCCAGCAGCCACACGGTCCAGGATGAAAAACTGTTTTTT.

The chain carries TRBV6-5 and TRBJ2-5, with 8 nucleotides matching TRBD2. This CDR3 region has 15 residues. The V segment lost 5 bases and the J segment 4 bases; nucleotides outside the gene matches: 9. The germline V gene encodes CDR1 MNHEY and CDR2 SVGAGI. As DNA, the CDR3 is TGTGCCAGCAGTCCCCAAGCGGGAGAGGGAGAGACCCAGTACTTC. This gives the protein CASSPQAGEGETQYF.

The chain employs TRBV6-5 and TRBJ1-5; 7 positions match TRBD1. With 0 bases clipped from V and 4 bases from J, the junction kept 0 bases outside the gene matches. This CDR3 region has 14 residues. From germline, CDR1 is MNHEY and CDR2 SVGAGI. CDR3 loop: CASSYSGQNQPQHF. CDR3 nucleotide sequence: TGTGCCAGCAGTTACTCGGGACAGAATCAGCCCCAGCATTTT.

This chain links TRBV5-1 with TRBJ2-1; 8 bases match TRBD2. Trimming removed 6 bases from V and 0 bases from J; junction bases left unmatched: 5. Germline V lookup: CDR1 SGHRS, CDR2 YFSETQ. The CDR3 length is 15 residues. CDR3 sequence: CASTGGRGSYNEQFF. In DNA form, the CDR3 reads TGCGCCAGCACGGGGGGGCGGGGCTCCTACAATGAGCAGTTCTTC.

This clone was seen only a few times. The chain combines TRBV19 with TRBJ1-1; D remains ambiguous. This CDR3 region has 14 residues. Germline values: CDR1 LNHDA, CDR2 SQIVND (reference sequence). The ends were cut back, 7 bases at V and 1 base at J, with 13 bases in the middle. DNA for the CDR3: TGTGCCAGTACCCTGATGTTTAGGAACACTGAAGCTTTCTTT. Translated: CASTLMFRNTEAFF.

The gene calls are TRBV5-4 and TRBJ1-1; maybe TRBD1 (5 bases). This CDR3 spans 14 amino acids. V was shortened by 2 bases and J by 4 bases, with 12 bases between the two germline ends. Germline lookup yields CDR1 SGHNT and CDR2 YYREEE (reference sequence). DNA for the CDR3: TGTGCCAGCAGCTTAACGTGGGGGGGCACTGAAGCTTTCTTT. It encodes CASSLTWGGTEAFF.

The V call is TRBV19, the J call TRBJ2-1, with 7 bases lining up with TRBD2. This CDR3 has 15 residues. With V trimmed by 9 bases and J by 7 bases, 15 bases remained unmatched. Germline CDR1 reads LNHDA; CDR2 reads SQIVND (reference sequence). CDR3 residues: CASATSPGVGNEQFF. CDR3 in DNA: TGTGCCAGCGCGACTAGCCCGGGGGTCGGGAATGAGCAGTTCTTC.

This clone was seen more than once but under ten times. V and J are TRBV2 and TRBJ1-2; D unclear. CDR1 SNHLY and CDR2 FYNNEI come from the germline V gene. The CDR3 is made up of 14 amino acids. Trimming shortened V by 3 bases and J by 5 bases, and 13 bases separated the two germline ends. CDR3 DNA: TGTGCCAGCAGTGAGGGCCCTCTACTTTATGGCTACACCTTC. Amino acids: CASSEGPLLYGYTF.

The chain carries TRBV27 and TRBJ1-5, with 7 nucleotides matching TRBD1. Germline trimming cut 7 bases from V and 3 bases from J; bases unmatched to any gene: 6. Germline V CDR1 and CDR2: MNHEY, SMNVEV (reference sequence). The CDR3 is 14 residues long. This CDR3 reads CASTPTGPNQPQHF. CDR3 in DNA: TGTGCCAGCACCCCGACAGGGCCCAATCAGCCCCAGCATTTT.

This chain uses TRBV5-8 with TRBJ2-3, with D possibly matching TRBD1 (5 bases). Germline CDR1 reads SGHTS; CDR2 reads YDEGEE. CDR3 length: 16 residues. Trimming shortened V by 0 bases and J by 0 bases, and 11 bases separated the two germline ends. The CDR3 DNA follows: TGTGCCAGCAGCTTGGGGCTGACAGCTAGCACAGATACGCAGTATTTT. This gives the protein CASSLGLTASTDTQYF.

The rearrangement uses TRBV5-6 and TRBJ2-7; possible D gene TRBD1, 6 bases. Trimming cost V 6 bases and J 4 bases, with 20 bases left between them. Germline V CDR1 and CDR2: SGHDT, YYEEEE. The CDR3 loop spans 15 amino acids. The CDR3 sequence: CASTWGPGHGYEQYF. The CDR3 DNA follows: TGTGCCAGCACCTGGGGGCCAGGCCACGGTTACGAGCAGTACTTC. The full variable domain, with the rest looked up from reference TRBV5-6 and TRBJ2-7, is DAGVTQSPTHLIKTRGQQVTLRCSPKSGHDTVSWYQQALGQGPQFIFQYYEEEERQRGNFPDRFSGHQFPNYSSELNVNALLLGDSALYLCASTWGPGHGYEQYFGPGTRLTVT.

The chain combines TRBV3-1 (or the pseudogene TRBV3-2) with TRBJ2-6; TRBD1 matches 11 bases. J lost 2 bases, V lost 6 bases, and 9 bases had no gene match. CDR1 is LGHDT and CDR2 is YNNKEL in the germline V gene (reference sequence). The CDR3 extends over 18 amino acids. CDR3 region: CASSPLPGQGAGANVLTF. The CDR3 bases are TGTGCCAGCAGTCCTCTTCCGGGACAGGGGGCTGGGGCCAACGTCCTGACTTTC.

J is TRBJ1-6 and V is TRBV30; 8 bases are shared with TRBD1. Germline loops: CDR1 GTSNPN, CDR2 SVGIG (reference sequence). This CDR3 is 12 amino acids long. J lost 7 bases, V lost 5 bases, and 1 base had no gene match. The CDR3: CAWGTGNSPLHF. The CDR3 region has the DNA TGTGCCTGGGGGACAGGAAATTCACCCCTCCACTTT.

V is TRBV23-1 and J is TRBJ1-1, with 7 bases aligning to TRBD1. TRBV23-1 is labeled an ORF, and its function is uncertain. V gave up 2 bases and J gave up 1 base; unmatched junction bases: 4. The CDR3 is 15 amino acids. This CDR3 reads CASSQGGTANTEAFF. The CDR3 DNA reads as TGCGCCAGCAGTCAAGGTGGGACAGCGAACACTGAAGCTTTCTTT.

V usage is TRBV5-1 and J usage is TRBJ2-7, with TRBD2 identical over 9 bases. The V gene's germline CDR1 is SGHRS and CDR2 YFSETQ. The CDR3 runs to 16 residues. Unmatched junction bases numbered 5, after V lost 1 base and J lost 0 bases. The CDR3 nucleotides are TGCGCCAGCAGCTTGTCTGGGACTAGCCGCTCCTACGAGCAGTACTTC. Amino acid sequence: CASSLSGTSRSYEQYF.

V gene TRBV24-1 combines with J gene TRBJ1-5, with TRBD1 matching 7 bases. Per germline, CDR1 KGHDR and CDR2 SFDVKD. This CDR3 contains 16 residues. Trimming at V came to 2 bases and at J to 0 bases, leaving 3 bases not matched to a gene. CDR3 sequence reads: CATSDSAGGSNQPQHF. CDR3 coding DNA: TGTGCCACCAGTGATTCGGCAGGGGGTAGCAATCAGCCCCAGCATTTT.

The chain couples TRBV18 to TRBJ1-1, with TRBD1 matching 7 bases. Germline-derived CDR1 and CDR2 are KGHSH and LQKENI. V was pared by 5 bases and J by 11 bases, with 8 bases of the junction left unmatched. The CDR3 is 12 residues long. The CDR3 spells CASSYRGEAAFF. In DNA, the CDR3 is TGTGCCAGCTCATACAGGGGAGAGGCGGCTTTCTTT. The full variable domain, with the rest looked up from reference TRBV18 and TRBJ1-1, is NAGVMQNPRHLVRRRGQEARLRCSPMKGHSHVYWYRQLPEEGLKFMVYLQKENIIDESGMPKERFSAEFPKEGPSILRIQQVVRGDSAAYFCASSYRGEAAFFGQGTRLTVV.

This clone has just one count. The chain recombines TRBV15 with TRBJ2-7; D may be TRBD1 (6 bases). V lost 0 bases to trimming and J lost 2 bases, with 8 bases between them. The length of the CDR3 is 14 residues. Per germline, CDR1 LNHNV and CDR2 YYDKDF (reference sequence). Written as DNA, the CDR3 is TGTGCCACCAGCAGAGAGTACAGGGCCTACGAGCAGTACGTC. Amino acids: CATSREYRAYEQYV.

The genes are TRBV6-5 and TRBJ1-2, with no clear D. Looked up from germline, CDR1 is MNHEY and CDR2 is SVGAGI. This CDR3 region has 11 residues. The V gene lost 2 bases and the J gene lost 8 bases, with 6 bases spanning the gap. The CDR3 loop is CASSYEGGYTF. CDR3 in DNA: TGTGCCAGCAGTTACGAGGGCGGCTACACCTTC.

The CDR3 is CASSVGGGGDQPQHF. The DNA for the CDR3 is TGTGCCAGCAGCGTAGGAGGCGGGGGGGATCAGCCCCAGCATTTT. The rearrangement uses TRBV9 and TRBJ1-5; D may be TRBD1 (5 bases). Germline V gene sequence: CDR1 SGDLS, CDR2 YYNGEE. The CDR3 covers 15 residues. With 0 bases removed from V and 5 bases from J, the gap between germline ends came to 12 bases. The whole variable domain, filled in from reference TRBV9 and TRBJ1-5, reads DSGVTQTPKHLITATGQRVTLRCSPRSGDLSVYWYQQSLDQGLQFLIQYYNGEERAKGNILERFSAQQFPDLHSELNLSSLELGDSALYFCASSVGGGGDQPQHFGDGTRLSIL.

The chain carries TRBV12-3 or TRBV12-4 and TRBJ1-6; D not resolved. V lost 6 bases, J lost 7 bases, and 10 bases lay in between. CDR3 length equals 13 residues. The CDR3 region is CASSLFGNSPLHF. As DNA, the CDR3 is TGTGCCAGCAGCTTATTCGGGAATTCACCCCTCCACTTT.

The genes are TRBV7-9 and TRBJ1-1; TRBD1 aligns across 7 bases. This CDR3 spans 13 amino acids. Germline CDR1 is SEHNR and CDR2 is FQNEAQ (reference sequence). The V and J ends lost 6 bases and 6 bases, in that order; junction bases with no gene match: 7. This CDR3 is CASRPRQGPEAFF. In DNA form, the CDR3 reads TGTGCCAGCAGACCCAGACAGGGCCCTGAAGCTTTCTTT.

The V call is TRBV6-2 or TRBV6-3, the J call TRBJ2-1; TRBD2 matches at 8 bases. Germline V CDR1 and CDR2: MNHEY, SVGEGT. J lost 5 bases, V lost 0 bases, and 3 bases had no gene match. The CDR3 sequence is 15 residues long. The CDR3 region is CASSYSREDDNEQFF. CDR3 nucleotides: TGTGCCAGCAGTTACTCGCGGGAGGACGACAATGAGCAGTTCTTC.